The source of this T cell receptor beta chain is a study of blood T cell repertoires in COVID-19. As for the study in general: COVID-19 samples from acute and convalescent phases originated in the United States, Italy and Spain.

Individuals drawn from under 30 US areas were roughly 18 to 100 years old. Self-reported history from a screening survey and questionnaire set each donor's cohort. Each recovered donor of Cohort 3 presented with two negative PCRs, clearance, or symptom resolution. This CDR3 contains 16 residues. In germline, CDR1 is SGHRS, CDR2 YFSETQ. V was shortened by 1 base and J by 4 bases, with 17 bases between the two germline ends. Sequencing was performed with immunoSEQ multiplex PCR; in TCRdb, only in-frame clones are kept and a portion is missing. Among around 450,000 clones listed, about nine tenths were seen once.

Sequencing was done on a sample of PBMCs or T cells enriched from blood (not recorded which). This chain uses TRBV5-1 with TRBJ1-1; perhaps TRBD1 as D (6 bases). The TCR originated in a woman aged 18-29 years who had recovered from COVID-19. CDR3 coding DNA: TGCGCCAGCAGCTTGACCGACAGGCCCCGGGGCACTGAAGCTTTCTTT. Protein: CASSLTDRPRGTEAFF.